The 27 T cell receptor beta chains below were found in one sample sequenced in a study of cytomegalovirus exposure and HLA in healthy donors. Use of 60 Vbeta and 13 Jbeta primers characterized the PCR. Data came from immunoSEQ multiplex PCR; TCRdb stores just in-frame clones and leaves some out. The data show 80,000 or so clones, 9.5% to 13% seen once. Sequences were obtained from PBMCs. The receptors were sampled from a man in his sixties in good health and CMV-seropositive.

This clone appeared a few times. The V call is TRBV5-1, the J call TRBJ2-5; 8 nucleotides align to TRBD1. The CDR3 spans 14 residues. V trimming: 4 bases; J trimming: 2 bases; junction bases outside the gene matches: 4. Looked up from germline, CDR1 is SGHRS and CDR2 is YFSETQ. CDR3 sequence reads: CASSAGQGQETQYF. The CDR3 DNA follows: TGCGCCAGCAGCGCCGGACAGGGACAAGAGACCCAGTACTTC.

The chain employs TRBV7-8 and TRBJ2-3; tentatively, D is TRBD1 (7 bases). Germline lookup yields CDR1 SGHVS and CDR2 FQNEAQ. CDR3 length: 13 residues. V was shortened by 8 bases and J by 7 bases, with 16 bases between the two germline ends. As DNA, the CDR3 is TGTGCCAGCGGACAGGACTATCTCAATACGCAGTATTTT. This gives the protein CASGQDYLNTQYF.

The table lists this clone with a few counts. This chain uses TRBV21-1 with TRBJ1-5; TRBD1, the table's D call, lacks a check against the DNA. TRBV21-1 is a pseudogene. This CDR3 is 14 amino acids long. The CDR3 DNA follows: TGTGCCAGCAGCAGACAGGGACAGGGACAGCCCCAGCATTTT. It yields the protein CASSRQGQGQPQHF.

The CDR3 DNA reads TGTGCCAGCAGTGACTCGTACGAGCAGTACTTC. Amino acid sequence: CASSDSYEQYF. The genes are TRBV25-1 and TRBJ2-7; D call uncertain. There are 11 residues in the CDR3. The germline V and J ends were trimmed by 3 bases and 4 bases, with 4 bases remaining between them. Germline values: CDR1 MGHDK, CDR2 SYGVNS.

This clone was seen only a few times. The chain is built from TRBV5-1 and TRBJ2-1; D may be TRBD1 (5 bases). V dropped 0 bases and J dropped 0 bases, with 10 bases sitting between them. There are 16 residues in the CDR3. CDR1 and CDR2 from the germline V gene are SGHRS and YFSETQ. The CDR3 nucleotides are TGCGCCAGCAGCTTGGAGGGGCACCGCTCCTACAATGAGCAGTTCTTC. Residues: CASSLEGHRSYNEQFF.

CDR3 region: CASSTGKNTEAFF. CDR3 DNA: TGTGCCAGTAGTACAGGGAAGAACACTGAAGCTTTCTTT. The chain uses TRBV19 and TRBJ1-1; the D gene is possibly TRBD1 (5 bases). The CDR3 covers 13 residues. Germline V gene sequence: CDR1 LNHDA, CDR2 SQIVND (reference sequence). V was cut by 4 bases and J by 1 base, with 7 bases left in between. The whole variable domain, filled in from reference TRBV19 and TRBJ1-1, reads DGGITQSPKYLFRKEGQNVTLSCEQNLNHDAMYWYRQDPGQGLRLIYYSQIVNDFQKGDIAEGYSVSREKKESFPLTVTSAQKNPTAFYLCASSTGKNTEAFFGQGTRLTVV.

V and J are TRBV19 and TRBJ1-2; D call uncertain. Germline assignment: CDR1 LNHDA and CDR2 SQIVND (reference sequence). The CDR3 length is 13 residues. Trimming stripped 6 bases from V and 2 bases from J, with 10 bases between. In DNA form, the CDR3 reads TGTGCCAGTAGGCTGGACTCGAACTATGGCTACACCTTC. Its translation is CASRLDSNYGYTF.

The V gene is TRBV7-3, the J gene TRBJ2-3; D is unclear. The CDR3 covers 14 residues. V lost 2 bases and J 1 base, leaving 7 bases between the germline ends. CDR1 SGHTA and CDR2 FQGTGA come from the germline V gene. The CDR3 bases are TGTGCCAGCAGCTTAGGCCCCGGCACAGATACGCAGTATTTT. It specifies CASSLGPGTDTQYF. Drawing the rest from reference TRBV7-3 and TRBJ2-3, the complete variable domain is GAGVSQTPSNKVTEKGKYVELRCDPISGHTALYWYRQSLGQGPEFLIYFQGTGAADDSGLPNDRFFAVRPEGSVSTLKIQRTERGDSAVYLCASSLGPGTDTQYFGPGTRLTVL.

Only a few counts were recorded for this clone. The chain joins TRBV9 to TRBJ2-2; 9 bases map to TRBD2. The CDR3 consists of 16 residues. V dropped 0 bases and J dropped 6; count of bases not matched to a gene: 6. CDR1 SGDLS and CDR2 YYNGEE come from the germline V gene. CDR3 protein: CASSVDASGNPGELFF. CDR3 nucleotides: TGTGCCAGCAGCGTAGACGCTAGCGGGAATCCCGGGGAGCTGTTTTTT.

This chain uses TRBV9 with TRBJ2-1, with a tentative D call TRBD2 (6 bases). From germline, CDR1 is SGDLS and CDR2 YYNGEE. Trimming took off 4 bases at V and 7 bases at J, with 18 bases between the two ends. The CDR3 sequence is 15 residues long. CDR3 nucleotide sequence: TGTGCCAGCAGCCGGGACTCCTCACCACATAATGAGCAGTTCTTC. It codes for CASSRDSSPHNEQFF.

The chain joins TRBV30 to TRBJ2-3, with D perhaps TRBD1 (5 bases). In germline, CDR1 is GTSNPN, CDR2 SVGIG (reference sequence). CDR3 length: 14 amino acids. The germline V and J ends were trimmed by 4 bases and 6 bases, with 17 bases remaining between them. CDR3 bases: TGTGCCTGGATGGACAAATTTAGCCTTGATACGCAGTATTTT. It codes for CAWMDKFSLDTQYF.

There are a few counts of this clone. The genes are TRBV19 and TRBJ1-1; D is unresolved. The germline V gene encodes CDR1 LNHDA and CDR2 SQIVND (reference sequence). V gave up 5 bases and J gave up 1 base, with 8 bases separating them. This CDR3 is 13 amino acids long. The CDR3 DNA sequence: TGTGCCAGTAGTCCACAACAGAACACTGAAGCTTTCTTT. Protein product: CASSPQQNTEAFF.

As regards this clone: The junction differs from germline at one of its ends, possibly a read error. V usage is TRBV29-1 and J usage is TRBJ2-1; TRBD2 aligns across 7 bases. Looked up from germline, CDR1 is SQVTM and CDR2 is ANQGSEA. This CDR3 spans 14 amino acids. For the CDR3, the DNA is TGCAGCGTTAACTTAGCGGGCTCCTACAATGCGCAGTTCTTC. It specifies CSVNLAGSYNAQFF.

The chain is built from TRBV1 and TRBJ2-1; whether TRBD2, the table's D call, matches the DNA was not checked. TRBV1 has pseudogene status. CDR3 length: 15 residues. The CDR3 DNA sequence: TGCACCAGCAGCCAAGAAAGTCTAGCGGGAGTTGAGCAGTTCTTC. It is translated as CTSSQESLAGVEQFF.

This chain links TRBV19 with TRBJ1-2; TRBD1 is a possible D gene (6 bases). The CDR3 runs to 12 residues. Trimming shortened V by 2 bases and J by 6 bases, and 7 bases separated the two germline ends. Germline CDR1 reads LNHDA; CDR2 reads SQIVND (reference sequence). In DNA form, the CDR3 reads TGTGCCAGTAGTATATACAGGGATGGCTACACCTTC. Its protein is CASSIYRDGYTF.

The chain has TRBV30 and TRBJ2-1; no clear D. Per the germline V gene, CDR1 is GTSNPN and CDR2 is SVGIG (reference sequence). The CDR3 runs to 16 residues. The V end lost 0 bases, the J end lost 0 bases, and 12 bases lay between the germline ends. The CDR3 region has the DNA TGTGCCTGGAGTGTACGTGGGCTTAGCTCCTACAATGAGCAGTTCTTC. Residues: CAWSVRGLSSYNEQFF.

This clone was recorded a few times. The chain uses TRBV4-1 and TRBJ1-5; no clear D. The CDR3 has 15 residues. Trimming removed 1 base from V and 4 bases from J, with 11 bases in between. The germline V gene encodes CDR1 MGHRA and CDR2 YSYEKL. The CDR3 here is CASSQAGIYNQPQHF. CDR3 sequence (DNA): TGCGCCAGCAGCCAAGCAGGAATTTATAATCAGCCCCAGCATTTT.

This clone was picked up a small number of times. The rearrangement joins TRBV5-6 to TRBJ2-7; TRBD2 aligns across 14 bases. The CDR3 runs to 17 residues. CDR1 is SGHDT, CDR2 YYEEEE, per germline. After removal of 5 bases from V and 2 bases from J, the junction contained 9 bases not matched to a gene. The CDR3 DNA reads TGTGCCAGCAGGCCTGGGACTAGCGGGAGACCTCCCTACGAGCAGTACTTC. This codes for CASRPGTSGRPPYEQYF. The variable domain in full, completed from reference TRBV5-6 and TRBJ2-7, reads DAGVTQSPTHLIKTRGQQVTLRCSPKSGHDTVSWYQQALGQGPQFIFQYYEEEERQRGNFPDRFSGHQFPNYSSELNVNALLLGDSALYLCASRPGTSGRPPYEQYFGPGTRLTVT.

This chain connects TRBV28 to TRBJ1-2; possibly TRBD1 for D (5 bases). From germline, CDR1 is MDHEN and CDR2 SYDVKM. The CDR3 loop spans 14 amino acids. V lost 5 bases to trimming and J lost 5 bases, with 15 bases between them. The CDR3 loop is CASSLWGGSYGYTF. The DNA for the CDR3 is TGTGCCAGCAGTCTCTGGGGGGGGTCATATGGCTACACCTTC.

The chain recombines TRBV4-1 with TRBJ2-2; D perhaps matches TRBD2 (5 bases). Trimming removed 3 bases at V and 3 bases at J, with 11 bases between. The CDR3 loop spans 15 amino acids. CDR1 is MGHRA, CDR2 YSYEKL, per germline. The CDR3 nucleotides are TGCGCCAGCAGCCACCCAAGTAGCGACACCGGGGAGCTGTTTTTT. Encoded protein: CASSHPSSDTGELFF.

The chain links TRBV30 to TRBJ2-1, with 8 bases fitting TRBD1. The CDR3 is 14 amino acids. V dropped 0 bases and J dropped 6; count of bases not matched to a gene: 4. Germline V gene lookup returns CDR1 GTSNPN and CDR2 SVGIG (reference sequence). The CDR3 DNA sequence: TGTGCCTGGAGTGTACCGGACAGGGTCAATGAGCAGTTCTTC. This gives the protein CAWSVPDRVNEQFF.

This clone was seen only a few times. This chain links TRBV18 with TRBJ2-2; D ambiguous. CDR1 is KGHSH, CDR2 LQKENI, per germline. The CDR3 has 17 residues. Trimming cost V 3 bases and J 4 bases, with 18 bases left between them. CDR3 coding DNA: TGTGCCAGCTCACCGACCCGCGCCCGTCGGGTCACCGGGGAGCTGTTTTTT. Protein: CASSPTRARRVTGELFF. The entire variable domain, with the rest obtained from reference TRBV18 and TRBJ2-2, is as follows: NAGVMQNPRHLVRRRGQEARLRCSPMKGHSHVYWYRQLPEEGLKFMVYLQKENIIDESGMPKERFSAEFPKEGPSILRIQQVVRGDSAAYFCASSPTRARRVTGELFFGEGSRLTVL.

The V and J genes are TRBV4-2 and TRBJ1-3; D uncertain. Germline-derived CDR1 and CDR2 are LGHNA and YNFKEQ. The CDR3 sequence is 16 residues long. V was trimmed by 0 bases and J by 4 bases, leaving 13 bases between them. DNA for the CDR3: TGTGCCAGCAGCCAAGATGGCGCGGCGTCGGGAAACACCATATATTTT. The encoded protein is CASSQDGAASGNTIYF.

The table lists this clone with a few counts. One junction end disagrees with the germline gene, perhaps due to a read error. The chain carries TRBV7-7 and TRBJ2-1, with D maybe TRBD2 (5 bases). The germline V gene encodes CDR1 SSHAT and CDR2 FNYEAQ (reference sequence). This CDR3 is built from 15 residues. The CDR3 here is CASSLGGGSYNEQFF. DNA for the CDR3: TGTGCTAGCAGCTTAGGTGGAGGCTCCTACAATGAGCAGTTCTTC.

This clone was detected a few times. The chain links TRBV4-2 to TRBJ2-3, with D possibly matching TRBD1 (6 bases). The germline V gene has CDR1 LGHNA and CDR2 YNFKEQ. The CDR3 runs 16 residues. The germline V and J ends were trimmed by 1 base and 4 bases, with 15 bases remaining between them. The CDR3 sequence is CASSQAGQGGSDTQYF. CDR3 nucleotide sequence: TGTGCCAGCAGCCAAGCAGGCCAAGGGGGATCAGATACGCAGTATTTT.

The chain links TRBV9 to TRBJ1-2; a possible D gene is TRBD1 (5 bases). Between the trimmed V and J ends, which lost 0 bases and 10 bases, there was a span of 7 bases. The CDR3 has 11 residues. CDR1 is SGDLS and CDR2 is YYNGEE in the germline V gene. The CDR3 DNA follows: TGTGCCAGCAGCGTAGGGGGGGACTACACCTTC. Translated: CASSVGGDYTF.

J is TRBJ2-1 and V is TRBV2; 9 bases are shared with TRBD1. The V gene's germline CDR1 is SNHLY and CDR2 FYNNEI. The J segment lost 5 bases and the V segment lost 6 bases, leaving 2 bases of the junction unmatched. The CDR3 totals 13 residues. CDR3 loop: CASRGQGNNEQFF. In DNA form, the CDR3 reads TGTGCCAGCAGGGGACAGGGCAACAATGAGCAGTTCTTC.